One and the same sample provided the 9 T cell receptor beta chains below, sequenced in a study of breast tumors, draining lymph nodes, adjacent tissues (TCRdb year 2016). The axillary draining lymph nodes of breast cancer patients were the source of the lymph node samples. The library was obtained by multiplex PCR. Sequencing was performed on an Illumina HiSeq 2000. TCRdb handled the public reads itself, with Q25 trimming in fastp and clone calling in MiXCR, and kept productive beta chains. Entries that share a CDR3 protein sequence are merged under the most common genes and DNA. The sample records around 120,000 distinct CDR3 sequences, just under 20% of which are singletons. Together, the top ten hold roughly 3.5% of the sample. The sequenced sample was axillary lymph node tissue. These receptors were collected from a female donor with breast cancer. Some clones in this sample may be carry-over from other donors' samples.

J is TRBJ2-7 and V is TRBV3-1; D may be TRBD1 (6 bases). This CDR3 spans 13 amino acids. CDR1 and CDR2 from the germline V gene are LGHDT and YNNKEL (reference sequence). Trimming stripped 0 bases from V and 13 bases from J, with 16 bases between. The CDR3 loop is CASSQETGATRYF. DNA of the CDR3: TGTGCCAGCAGCCAAGAGACAGGAGCTACCCGATACTTC.

This clonotype has a count of ten or more. The V and J genes are TRBV6-2 or TRBV6-3 and TRBJ2-5, with D maybe TRBD1 (5 bases). V gave up 0 bases and J gave up 0 bases, with 8 bases separating them. The V gene's germline CDR1 is MNHEY and CDR2 SVGEGT. The CDR3 sequence is 15 residues long. The CDR3 spells CASSYSEGDQETQYF. CDR3 DNA sequence: TGTGCCAGCAGTTACTCAGAAGGGGACCAAGAGACCCAGTACTTC.

There are many counts of this clonotype. V and J are TRBV24-1 and TRBJ2-5; 11 nucleotides align to TRBD2. There are 17 residues in the CDR3. Germline CDR1 reads KGHDR; CDR2 reads SFDVKD. The junction had 8 bases not matched to a gene; V was cut back by 4 bases and J by 2 bases. The CDR3 nucleotides read TGTGCCACCAGTGACCCTTATAGCGGGGGGGAACAAGAGACCCAGTACTTC. As protein: CATSDPYSGGEQETQYF.

This clonotype was detected many times. The rearrangement uses TRBV10-1 and TRBJ1-4; D possibly corresponds to TRBD1 (6 bases). The CDR3 spans 14 residues. Germline V lookup: CDR1 WNHNN, CDR2 SYGVQD (reference sequence). V lost 8 bases, J lost 7 bases, and 17 bases lay in between. The CDR3 region is CASFSQGRGEKLFF. In nucleotides, the CDR3 is TGCGCCAGCTTTTCCCAGGGGCGGGGTGAAAAACTGTTTTTT.

This clonotype was found many times. This chain links TRBV4-2 with TRBJ2-1; 9 bases fit TRBD2. After removal of 2 bases from V and 6 bases from J, the junction contained 8 bases not matched to a gene. Germline CDR1 is LGHNA and CDR2 is YNFKEQ. There are 16 residues in the CDR3. The CDR3 region is CASSQTGTSTVNEQFF. The CDR3 DNA sequence: TGTGCCAGCAGCCAAACTGGGACTAGCACGGTCAATGAGCAGTTCTTC.

There are many counts of this clonotype. The chain employs TRBV7-9 and TRBJ1-2, with D tentatively TRBD1 (6 bases). Germline V gene data show CDR1 as SEHNR and CDR2 as FQNEAQ (reference sequence). Trimming left V 4 bases short and J 2 bases short, with 14 bases between. CDR3 length: 15 residues. CDR3 amino acids: CASSSSGTQNYGYTF. In DNA form, the CDR3 reads TGTGCCAGCAGCTCATCCGGGACACAAAACTATGGCTACACCTTC.

Points on this clonotype: This could be a read error, since a much larger clone is one nucleotide away. The J gene is TRBJ2-5, the V gene TRBV7-8; TRBD2 matches 8 bases. Germline-derived CDR1 and CDR2 are SGHVS and FQNEAQ. J was trimmed by 10 bases and V by 7 bases; bases with no gene match: 8. The CDR3 loop spans 12 amino acids. DNA of the CDR3: TGTGCCAGCACCGACGGGGGGGGAGACCAGTACTTC. Translating gives CASTDGGGDQYF.

In regard to this clonotype: Being one base from a much bigger clone, this may be a read error. The conserved final phenylalanine or tryptophan is absent from the CDR3, which likely points to a read error. CDR3 DNA: TGTGCCAGCAGTCCGCGGGCGGGGACCTACGAGCAGTACATC. Translating it yields CASSPRAGTYEQYI. This chain joins TRBV27 and TRBJ2-7; perhaps TRBD2 as D (6 bases). V lost 5 bases and J lost 2, with 13 bases in between. The germline V gene has CDR1 MNHEY and CDR2 SMNVEV (reference sequence). This CDR3 is built from 14 residues.

Turning to this clonotype: A single base separates this from a much larger clone, so it may be a read error. The genes are TRBV6-5 and TRBJ2-1; D gene ambiguous. The germline V and J ends were trimmed by 6 bases and 13 bases, with 22 bases remaining between them. This CDR3 spans 14 amino acids. Germline CDR1 and CDR2: MNHEY and SVGAGI. CDR3 sequence: CASSQDKGVDSQFF. The CDR3 DNA sequence: TGTGCCAGCAGCCAAGATAAGGGCGTGGATTCTCAGTTCTTC.